The 6 T cell receptor beta chains presented below share a single source sample, sequenced in a study of regulatory T cells in long-lasting Graves disease. Time point here: newly diagnosed GD, antithyroid drugs for less than 3 months. The TCR library was made from RNA that had been extracted from PBMCs in TRIzol. To make TCR beta libraries, researchers used iRepertoire HTBI primers and Arm-PCR of CDR3 regions. TCRdb ran MiXCR on the multiplex PCR reads and lists one entry per CDR3 protein. The repertoire holds over 500,000 distinct CDR3 sequences, with about 16% as singletons. This sample was shared with a second study, whose subject was T cells in Graves' hyperthyroidism and ophthalmopathy.

The material sequenced was peripheral blood mononuclear cells (PBMCs), taken at new diagnosis, from a patient treated with antithyroid drugs. Every receptor here comes from a man between 18 and 29 years old with Graves disease.

There are many counts of this clonotype. This rearrangement joins TRBV20-1 to TRBJ2-5, with D possibly being TRBD2 (5 bases). CDR3 length equals 13 residues. Deletions cut 7 bases from V and 3 bases from J, with 15 bases between. Germline CDR1 is DFQATT and CDR2 is SNEGSKA (reference sequence). CDR3 region: CSDQRWGEETQYF. The DNA for the CDR3 is TGCAGTGATCAGCGCTGGGGAGAAGAGACCCAGTACTTC.

The chain has TRBV28 and TRBJ2-6; 10 nucleotides align to TRBD1. CDR3 size: 17 residues. V shed 6 bases, J shed 0 bases, and the junction held 5 bases outside the gene matches. CDR1 and CDR2 from the germline V gene are MDHEN and SYDVKM. CDR3: CASSPGQGNSGANVLTF. CDR3 sequence (DNA): TGTGCCAGCAGCCCGGGACAGGGGAACTCTGGGGCCAACGTCCTGACTTTC.

This clonotype was detected ten times or more. The chain has TRBV5-5 and TRBJ2-5, with TRBD2 matching over 12 bases. The length of the CDR3 is 15 residues. The trim removed 2 bases at V and 5 bases at J, leaving 4 bases unmatched. Germline loops: CDR1 SGHKS, CDR2 YYEKEE (reference sequence). The CDR3 spells CASSLSTSGSETQYF. The CDR3 nucleotides are TGTGCCAGCAGCTTATCGACTAGCGGGAGTGAGACCCAGTACTTC.

This clonotype was seen many times. This rearrangement joins TRBV12-3 or TRBV12-4 to TRBJ2-2; 8 bases are a match to TRBD1. With V trimmed by 6 bases and J by 3 bases, 0 bases remained unmatched. The CDR3 extends over 13 amino acids. This CDR3 is CASRDRDTGELFF. The CDR3 DNA is TGTGCCAGCAGGGACAGGGACACCGGGGAGCTGTTTTTT.

The rearrangement uses TRBV6-1 and TRBJ2-5, with no clear D. Germline assignment: CDR1 MNHNS and CDR2 SASEGT. This CDR3 contains 11 residues. CDR3 amino acids: CATEQQETQYF. CDR3 sequence (DNA): TGTGCAACGGAACAGCAAGAGACCCAGTACTTC.

The chain's CDR3 is CASSSGQRTYYEQYF. The CDR3, as DNA: TGTGCCAGCAGCTCCGGACAGAGGACTTACTACGAGCAGTACTTC. The chain couples TRBV5-5 to TRBJ2-7; D is possibly TRBD1 (6 bases). Trimming shortened V by 3 bases and J by 3 bases, and 16 bases separated the two germline ends. CDR3 size: 15 residues. CDR1 is SGHKS and CDR2 is YYEKEE in the germline V gene (reference sequence).